Shown below are 25 T cell receptor beta chains from a single sample sequenced in a study of T cells in localized non-small cell lung cancer. Here immunoSEQ multiplex PCR was the method, and the copy in TCRdb shows in-frame clones only, minus some. The sample lists 58,000 or so clones, roughly 90% occurring once. The source material was peripheral blood, sampled before any cancer treatment. These TCRs come from a woman aged 40 to 75 with stage I lung adenocarcinoma.

V usage is TRBV6-5 and J usage is TRBJ1-6; the D is unclear. V was pared by 10 bases and J by 0 bases, with 13 bases between. Germline V gives CDR1 MNHEY, CDR2 SVGAGI. The length of the CDR3 is 15 residues. CDR3 DNA sequence: TGTGCCACCTGGGCCACGAACTCCTATAATTCACCCCTCCACTTT. This gives the protein CATWATNSYNSPLHF.

The J gene is TRBJ1-3, the V gene TRBV4-2, with D unresolved. Trimming removed 3 bases at V and 0 bases at J, with 12 bases between. Germline CDR1 LGHNA, CDR2 YNFKEQ. The CDR3 has 16 residues. In DNA form, the CDR3 reads TGTGCCAGCAGCCAGGGGAGTAGAATCTCTGGAAACACCATATATTTT. This translates into CASSQGSRISGNTIYF.

The chain carries TRBV28 and TRBJ1-2; 9 bases line up with TRBD1. This CDR3 has 15 amino acids. V gave up 3 bases and J gave up 7 bases; unmatched junction bases: 9. CDR1 is MDHEN, CDR2 SYDVKM, per germline. CDR3 nucleotides: TGTGCCAGCAGTTTTAGGGACAGGGAGACGGGTGGCTACACCTTC. Translating gives CASSFRDRETGGYTF.

This clone was seen only once. The chain carries TRBV19 and TRBJ2-3; no clear D gene. V shed 3 bases and J shed 6 bases, with 10 bases lying between them. The CDR3 is made up of 13 amino acids. Germline values: CDR1 LNHDA, CDR2 SQIVND (reference sequence). CDR3 DNA sequence: TGTGCCAGTAGTATCCGCCTTGGGGATACGCAGTATTTT. Translated, it gives CASSIRLGDTQYF.

The chain is built from TRBV10-2 and TRBJ2-3; 11 nucleotides align to TRBD2. The CDR3 loop spans 15 amino acids. CDR1 WSHSY and CDR2 SAAADI come from the germline V gene. The V segment lost 6 bases and the J segment 4 bases; nucleotides outside the gene matches: 6. CDR3 DNA: TGCGCCAGCAGCTTTCTAGCGGGGGGACCAGATACGCAGTATTTT. Its translation: CASSFLAGGPDTQYF.

This clone was seen only a few times. V gene TRBV6-5 combines with J gene TRBJ1-1; a weak D match, TRBD1 (6 bases). V gave up 0 bases and J gave up 0 bases, with 11 bases separating them. Germline CDR1 MNHEY, CDR2 SVGAGI. The CDR3 contains 16 residues. CDR3 sequence (DNA): TGTGCCAGCAGTTACTCGGGGGGCCCCCTGAACACTGAAGCTTTCTTT. Its translation is CASSYSGGPLNTEAFF.

This clone turned up a few times. The gene calls are TRBV28 and TRBJ2-2; D not certain. The CDR3 covers 14 residues. V lost 10 bases and J 3 bases, leaving 15 bases between the germline ends. Germline V gene lookup returns CDR1 MDHEN and CDR2 SYDVKM. The CDR3 is CATRSGHDTGELFF. CDR3 DNA sequence: TGTGCCACGAGGTCGGGCCACGACACCGGGGAGCTGTTTTTT. The variable domain in full, with the rest retrieved from reference TRBV28 and TRBJ2-2, is DVKVTQSSRYLVKRTGEKVFLECVQDMDHENMFWYRQDPGLGLRLIYFSYDVKMKEKGDIPEGYSVSREKKERFSLILESASTNQTSMYLCATRSGHDTGELFFGEGSRLTVL.

The V and J genes are TRBV9 and TRBJ1-1, with D tentatively TRBD1 (6 bases). The CDR3 is made up of 16 amino acids. Germline V CDR1 and CDR2: SGDLS, YYNGEE. The V end was cut by 0 bases, the J end by 1 base, with 13 bases between. CDR3 in amino acids: CASSVGQGPENTEAFF. The CDR3, as DNA: TGTGCCAGCAGCGTAGGCCAGGGGCCAGAGAACACTGAAGCTTTCTTT.

This clone has a single count. The chain employs TRBV9 and TRBJ2-7; 7 positions agree with TRBD1. This CDR3 spans 13 amino acids. The germline gives CDR1 SGDLS, CDR2 YYNGEE. The V gene end was trimmed by 4 bases and the J gene end by 5 bases; junction bases not matched to a gene: 6. CDR3 nucleotide sequence: TGTGCCAGCAGCCCCAAGACAGGGAACGAGCAGTACTTC. Its protein product is CASSPKTGNEQYF.

V usage is TRBV18 and J usage is TRBJ1-1; maybe TRBD1 (5 bases). The CDR3 length is 13 residues. V was trimmed by 2 bases and J by 4 bases, leaving 8 bases between them. Germline CDR1 KGHSH, CDR2 LQKENI. CDR3 loop: CASSPGDGTEAFF. The CDR3 bases are TGTGCCAGCTCACCAGGGGACGGCACTGAAGCTTTCTTT.

The CDR3 here is CASSMSGTTDTQYF. CDR3 nucleotides: TGCGCCAGCAGCATGAGCGGGACCACAGATACGCAGTATTTT. The rearrangement uses TRBV5-1 and TRBJ2-3; TRBD2 matches 7 bases. J was trimmed by 2 bases and V by 4 bases; bases with no gene match: 4. The CDR3 consists of 14 residues. Germline V lookup: CDR1 SGHRS, CDR2 YFSETQ.

The chain couples TRBV18 to TRBJ2-1; 13 bases align to TRBD2. With V trimmed by 3 bases and J by 6 bases, 2 bases remained unmatched. CDR1 and CDR2 from the germline V gene are KGHSH and LQKENI. CDR3 size: 15 residues. The DNA of the CDR3 is TGTGCCAGCTCACCCGGACTAGCGGGAGTCAATGAGCAGTTCTTC. It encodes CASSPGLAGVNEQFF.

This rearrangement joins TRBV27 to TRBJ2-3; TRBD2 is a possible D gene (5 bases). CDR1 is MNHEY and CDR2 is SMNVEV in the germline V gene (reference sequence). Trimming removed 6 bases at V and 0 bases at J, with 16 bases between. The CDR3 sequence is 16 residues long. The CDR3 loop reads CASSPMGSGSTDTQYF. DNA of the CDR3: TGTGCCAGCAGCCCGATGGGGAGCGGAAGCACAGATACGCAGTATTTT.

This sequence joins TRBV10-3 and TRBJ1-1; unclear D gene. V gave up 11 bases and J gave up 3 bases, with 19 bases separating them. Germline V gene data show CDR1 as ENHRY and CDR2 as SYGVKD. The CDR3 extends over 14 amino acids. The CDR3 reads CAAQAWGQDTEAFF. CDR3 nucleotide sequence: TGTGCCGCCCAAGCGTGGGGTCAGGACACTGAAGCTTTCTTT.

V usage is TRBV7-2 and J usage is TRBJ2-7; 7 bases fit TRBD1. The CDR3 is 13 amino acids. Germline V CDR1 and CDR2: SGHTA, FQGNSA. The ends lost 5 bases at V and 6 bases at J; junction bases unmatched: 7. Here the CDR3 DNA reads TGTGCCAGCAGCCCGACAGGGCTGAGCGAGCAGTACTTC. Translated, it gives CASSPTGLSEQYF.

CDR3 region: CASSEVDSGNTIYF. The DNA for the CDR3 is TGTGCCAGCAGTGAGGTTGACTCTGGAAACACCATATATTTT. The chain recombines TRBV6-4 with TRBJ1-3, with D hard to call. Germline V gene data show CDR1 as MRHNA and CDR2 as SNTAGT. Trimming removed 3 bases at V and 0 bases at J, with 6 bases between. The CDR3 loop spans 14 amino acids.

This rearrangement joins TRBV5-5 to TRBJ1-1; no clear D. CDR3 length: 14 amino acids. With 0 bases removed from V and 4 bases from J, the gap between germline ends came to 10 bases. Germline V CDR1 and CDR2: SGHKS, YYEKEE (reference sequence). CDR3 coding DNA: TGTGCCAGCAGCTTGGGCCCCAGGCCCACTGAAGCTTTCTTT. It translates to CASSLGPRPTEAFF.

CDR3 coding DNA: TGCGCCAGCAGCTTGCAGGGAAACACCATATATTTT. This gives the protein CASSLQGNTIYF. V usage is TRBV5-1 and J usage is TRBJ1-3; D is undetermined. The V end lost 1 base, the J end lost 4 bases, and 3 bases lay between the germline ends. The CDR3 is 12 amino acids. CDR1 is SGHRS, CDR2 YFSETQ, per germline.

The chain has TRBV18 and TRBJ1-1; D not certain. Trimming shortened V by 2 bases and J by 3 bases, and 10 bases separated the two germline ends. Per germline, CDR1 KGHSH and CDR2 LQKENI. The CDR3 covers 14 residues. CDR3 sequence (DNA): TGTGCCAGCTCACCAGCCAGTCAGGACACTGAAGCTTTCTTT. Translating it yields CASSPASQDTEAFF.

The rearrangement uses TRBV7-2 and TRBJ2-3, with D uncertain. The CDR3 contains 15 residues. The V end lost 1 base, the J end lost 4 bases, and 12 bases lay between the germline ends. Looked up from germline, CDR1 is SGHTA and CDR2 is FQGNSA. Written as DNA, the CDR3 is TGTGCCAGCAGCTTAGTCTCTCGCGGCCCAGATACGCAGTATTTT. Its translation: CASSLVSRGPDTQYF.

The chain couples TRBV6-5 to TRBJ2-1, with D possibly being TRBD2 (6 bases). Trimming shortened V by 5 bases and J by 7 bases, and 18 bases separated the two germline ends. The germline CDR1 and CDR2 sequences are MNHEY and SVGAGI. The CDR3 has 15 residues. The chain's CDR3 is CASSPSRWRGNEQFF. CDR3 nucleotide sequence: TGTGCCAGCAGTCCCTCCCGATGGAGGGGTAATGAGCAGTTCTTC.

This clone was detected only a few times. This chain uses TRBV4-2 with TRBJ1-3; unclear D gene. This CDR3 is 19 amino acids long. Germline CDR1 is LGHNA and CDR2 is YNFKEQ. V lost 4 bases and J 5 bases, leaving 27 bases between the germline ends. The CDR3 region has the DNA TGTGCCAGCAGCCCTGAAGGCCGGTCTGTGGGAGAAATGAGAAACACCATATATTTT. It specifies CASSPEGRSVGEMRNTIYF.

V and J are TRBV2 and TRBJ2-7; D is unresolved. Germline CDR1 reads SNHLY; CDR2 reads FYNNEI. This CDR3 is built from 13 residues. Trimming pared 4 bases from V and 4 bases from J, leaving 11 bases between. The DNA for the CDR3 is TGTGCCAGCAGTGCTGGCGTTCTATACGAGCAGTACTTC. Protein product: CASSAGVLYEQYF.

The chain is built from TRBV19 and TRBJ1-6; 7 bases are shared with TRBD1. With V trimmed by 0 bases and J by 5 bases, 10 bases remained unmatched. This CDR3 region has 18 residues. Germline V gene sequence: CDR1 LNHDA, CDR2 SQIVND (reference sequence). This CDR3 reads CASSIEPTGQDNNSPLHF. The CDR3 nucleotides read TGTGCCAGTAGTATAGAACCGACTGGACAGGATAATAATTCACCCCTCCACTTT.

This clone has only a few counts. This sequence joins TRBV7-3 and TRBJ1-1; perhaps TRBD1 as D (5 bases). The CDR3 totals 16 residues. Per germline, CDR1 SGHTA and CDR2 FQGTGA. Trimming took off 2 bases at V and 1 base at J, with 14 bases between the two ends. The CDR3 protein is CASSLQSVQGNTEAFF. The CDR3 region has the DNA TGTGCCAGCAGCTTACAATCGGTCCAGGGGAACACTGAAGCTTTCTTT. Drawing the rest from reference TRBV7-3 and TRBJ1-1, the complete variable domain is GAGVSQTPSNKVTEKGKYVELRCDPISGHTALYWYRQSLGQGPEFLIYFQGTGAADDSGLPNDRFFAVRPEGSVSTLKIQRTERGDSAVYLCASSLQSVQGNTEAFFGQGTRLTVV.